The clone carrying this T cell receptor (beta chain) has just a few counts. What it binds is not known. The data stem from a study of T cell responses to AZD1222 COVID-19 vaccine. Notes on the study in general: Every sample of the repertoires postdated the peak T cell response.

Germline CDR1 reads SGDLS; CDR2 reads YYNGEE. Trimming removed 1 base at V and 9 bases at J, with 8 bases between. The CDR3 consists of 13 residues. TCRdb's copy holds only in-frame clones and misses some; the assay was immunoSEQ multiplex PCR. The table has about 180,000 clones, over 85% seen once. The material sequenced was peripheral blood, taken 28 days after the second dose of the MenACWY control vaccine. V usage is TRBV9 and J usage is TRBJ1-6, with D uncertain. The TCR comes from an adult who received the MenACWY meningococcal vaccine as a control. CDR3 region: CASSVRESSPLHF. CDR3 DNA sequence: TGTGCCAGCAGCGTAAGGGAGAGTTCACCCCTCCACTTT.